This T cell receptor beta chain came from a study of long-term antiretroviral therapy in people with HIV (dated by TCRdb to between 2020 and 2023). Background for the entire study: The earliest samples were collected about a decade before the 2015 WHO recommendation for immediate ART, when ART was typically delayed until CD4 counts fell. A retrospective serial study tested whether ART initiation and durable HIV suppression were associated with changes in peripheral blood TRB repertoire composition and diversity. Eleven of the 30 participants with HIV were female. A total of around 190 cryopreserved PBMC samples came from 25 to 35 adults with confirmed HIV infection and were collected serially over a mean of approximately six years (range 1-12). Test extractions of a monoclonal T-cell line alongside under 35 polyclonal samples showed no cross-contamination during QIAcube processing. What the work shows at the level of the full study, not this receptor alone: A significant increase in TRB diversity was found to be associated with ART initiation, although TRB diversity was observed to remain significantly below that of transplant donor controls even after long-term ART. Inferences about post-ART repertoire changes are limited because no data were available on ART adherence, viral resistance or therapy changes. The repertoire was dominated across all time points by expanded TRB clones identified before ART initiation, although this dominance was seen to fluctuate and to decrease in many PLHIV after ART. HIV repertoires had narrower CDR3 length ranges than controls, and the network structure suggested an antigen-experienced repertoire that shifted only slightly toward naive after ART. The samples span the years 2004 to 2017, and the ART regimens used may be less effective than current regimens. Because pre-ART samples had limited cell numbers, profiling was done on unsorted PBMC rather than on sorted CD4+ and CD8+ T cells. Owing to limited PBMC availability, only the TCR beta chain was sequenced, without alpha chain pairing.

According to the germline V gene, CDR1 reads SGHTA and CDR2 reads FQGTGA. Germline trimming: 4 bases from V, 1 base from J; junction bases outside gene matches: 5. The CDR3 goes from the cysteine to the phenylalanine over 15 residues. Only the CDR3 region is kept as DNA, spanning 45 bases read in frame from base 1. As to this clone: Its antigen has not been determined. Per-base quality was not reported, and no clone a single base away is much larger than it.

The immunoSEQ hsTCRB v3.0 assay was used at survey level resolution to sequence the TRB variable region. The targeted TRB sequencing depth was roughly 35,000-50,000 T-cell genomes per sample. An Illumina MiSeq with a v3 150-cycle kit was used to sequence the pooled TRB libraries. For the original study's pipeline: Repertoire analysis was performed in R inside a reproducible Nextflow workflow that covered QC, data transformation and analysis. LymphoSeq2, an R package for exploring AIRR-Seq data, was used to implement custom analyses. After excluding a few samples that yielded fewer than 5000 total TRB sequences, roughly 190 HIV repertoires remained for analysis. Among the approximately 190 retained HIV repertoires, 55 to 65 were collected before ART initiation and approximately 130 were collected after ART initiation. Repertoires were downsampled to 5000 TRB nucleotide sequences, and summary statistics were averaged over 100 downsampling iterations. TRB sequences were retained for analysis only if CDR3 regions of at least seven amino acids were present. Two measures captured diversity: a Shannon entropy-derived clonality score and the Gini coefficient. In repertoire networks, the top 5000 CDR3 amino acid sequences were linked whenever an edit distance of one separated two sequences. Antigen specificity groups and MHC restriction were predicted for TRB CDR3 amino acid sequences with GLIPH2. Known CMV, EBV, HIV or tissue antigen associations were flagged by matching CDR3 amino acid sequences against VDJdb and McPAS-TCR. Pre-ART, post-ART and control groups were compared with Wilcoxon signed-rank tests and Holm-Bonferroni correction. TCRdb re-hosts the immuneACCESS table, in-frame sequences only. Its copies lack some clones; in the studies checked, an unresolved V gene accounts for under half of them, and the cause for the rest is not known. V and J calls and clone size are copied from that table; D and trimming were computed from the DNA. This sample comprises 30,000 or so clones, around four fifths of them detected only once. About 9.3% of the sample belongs to the ten largest clones.

To be included, a participant needed at least one PBMC sample from before ART initiation plus at least two post-ART samples. Treatment was received in the United States of America by all participants with HIV. Before DNA extraction, cryopreserved samples of roughly 1-10 million PBMC were thawed and washed. At the time of the earliest PBMC sample, participants with HIV were aged between about 20 and 60 years. Each participant contributed PBMC samples from 1-4 timepoints before ART initiation and 2-8 timepoints after ART initiation, with a median of 7 samples. For every participant, serial HIV viral load, CD4+ T-cell count, ART history and demographic data were obtained. Genomic DNA was extracted from unsorted PBMC with a Qiagen kit on a QIAcube, processed in batches of 12 samples.

This sequence uses TRBV7-3 and TRBJ2-5; TRBD1 matches 8 bases in the middle. The sequence derives from a man between 18 and 29 years old with HIV. The sequencing here drew on unsorted PBMCs, taken 1.5 years before starting antiretroviral therapy. The DNA sequence is TGTGCCAGCAGCTCCTTGGGACAGGTCCAAGAGACCCAGTACTTC. Its amino acids are CASSSLGQVQETQYF.